What follows is one TCR beta chain and its context. This clonotype has a handful of counts. No cognate antigen has been identified for it. One base away there is no much larger clone; base qualities are not given. These data are taken from a study of early T cells in non-severe SARS-CoV-2 infection (dated by TCRdb to the early 2020s). Context from the whole study: Because TCR sequencing relied on bulk RNA taken from unsorted whole blood, pairing of alpha and beta chains was not possible. The study at large found these results: VDJdb matching was skewed toward anti-spike CD8 responses, so virus-specific expansions were likely underestimated and private and CD4 specificities were missed.

The CDR3 spans 13 residues, from the cysteine through the phenylalanine. Of all the DNA, just the CDR3 is kept, 39 bases in frame from base 1. At the junction V is shortened by 2 bases and J by 13 bases, with 17 bases in between. CDR1 and CDR2, looked up from the germline V gene, are SGHTA and FQGNSA. The study was a case-control design nested within a healthcare worker cohort in London, UK, with weekly nasopharyngeal swab PCR tests and blood sampling. Healthcare workers were enrolled in the week of the UK lockdown, from 23 to 31 March 2020, and were followed every week for up to roughly 16 weeks. Receptor amplification or capture employed 5' RACE. The reads were generated on a NextSeq 500. The TCR library protocol attached unique molecular identifiers to individual cDNA molecules to correct for sequencing error and PCR bias. Both TCR alpha and beta chains were sequenced, and tight co-correlation was observed between alpha and beta sequence abundances in each sample. The paper's processing steps were these. V gene, J gene and CDR3 annotation of TCR sequences was performed with Decombinator V4. Expanded TCRs were defined as changing significantly between any two time points under a Poisson model with p below 0.0001. TCR abundances were normalised to the total number of TCRs sequenced per sample and expressed as counts per million. TRAV1-2 paired with TRAJ12, TRAJ20 or TRAJ33 defined MAIT TCRs, while TRAV10 paired with TRAJ18 defined iNKT TCRs. VDJdb, accessed 1 November 2021, was searched for CMV, EBV and SARS-CoV-2 annotated TCRs, excluding TCRs annotated for multiple antigens. TCRdb itself trimmed the public reads at Q25 with fastp, ran MiXCR and retained productive beta chains. Identical CDR3 proteins give one entry, which carries the most common genes and DNA. The V and J calls, along with clone size, are taken from TCRdb and not from the paper's own processing. This sample comprises 85,000 to 120,000 distinct CDR3 sequences, around 13% of them detected only once. The ten biggest clones cover 6.2% of the sample.

The rearranged segments are TRBV7-2 and TRBJ2-5; confidence is insufficient to name the D gene. The TCR sequence derives from an adult who was a healthcare worker with PCR-confirmed SARS-CoV-2 infection or an uninfected control (not recorded which). The source material was whole blood. The nucleotide sequence is TGTGCCAGCAGCTTAAAAGTGGGCGGACGGCCGTACTTC. It specifies CASSLKVGGRPYF.